A selection of T cell receptor beta chains follows, all from one sample in a study of CD8 T cells in Susac syndrome. TCRdb recomputed calls from the immunoSEQ multiplex PCR reads with MiXCR, one row per CDR3 protein. The sample holds some 260,000 distinct CDR3 sequences, about 88% seen once. Sequencing was carried out using CD8+ T cells from PBMCs. Receptor source: a human donor with multiple sclerosis. CDR3s include the opening cysteine and the closing phenylalanine or tryptophan. The D gene is left open where the match is weak. The size field is filled for only some rows; it gives once, few, many or a size class.

>TRBJ1-5|.|TRBV19|.
CASTWKGSNQPQHF
TGTGCCAGTACGTGGAAAGGAAGCAATCAGCCCCAGCATTTT
>TRBJ2-1|TRBD2|TRBV20-1|.
CSAPGGRYNEQFF
TGCAGTGCCCCGGGGGGGCGCTACAATGAGCAGTTCTTC
>TRBJ2-3|.|TRBV7-9|.
CASSLWEEDTDTQYF
TGTGCCAGCAGCTTATGGGAGGAGGACACAGATACGCAGTATTTT
>TRBJ2-1|.|TRBV7-9|.
CASSPLGLSSYNEQFF
TGTGCCAGCAGCCCACTAGGGTTAAGCTCCTACAATGAGCAGTTCTTC
>TRBJ2-7|TRBD1|TRBV2|.
CARAKDRSSYEQYF
TGTGCCAGGGCCAAGGACAGGTCCTCCTACGAGCAGTACTTC
>TRBJ2-7|.|TRBV28|.
CASRLFGDEQYF
TGTGCCAGCAGGCTTTTCGGAGACGAGCAGTACTTC
>TRBJ2-7|.|TRBV27|once
CASSLSQGTLTYEQYF
TGTGCCAGCAGTTTGAGCCAGGGTACGCTAACCTACGAGCAGTACTTC
>TRBJ1-2|.|TRBV27|.
CASSLLGSNYGYTF
TGTGCCAGCAGTTTACTGGGTTCGAACTATGGCTACACCTTC
>TRBJ2-1|.|TRBV9|.
CASSVVVGNEQFF
TGTGCCAGCAGCGTAGTTGTAGGCAATGAGCAGTTCTTC
>TRBJ2-5|TRBD1|TRBV7-7|.
CASGDRGGETQYF
TGTGCTAGCGGGGACAGGGGCGGAGAGACCCAGTACTTC
>TRBJ2-2|.|TRBV12-3/TRBV12-4|.
CATAPSRGRSGELFF
TGTGCCACCGCTCCTTCCCGGGGACGGTCCGGGGAGCTGTTTTTT
>TRBJ1-6|.|TRBV27|once
CASSFHPAGELNSPLHF
TGTGCCAGCAGTTTTCATCCCGCTGGAGAACTGAATTCACCCCTCCACTTT
>TRBJ2-2|.|TRBV7-9|once
CASSLEGALWRINTGELFF
TGTGCCAGCAGCTTAGAAGGAGCGTTATGGCGGATTAACACCGGGGAGCTGTTTTTT
>TRBJ1-2|.|TRBV27|.
CASSLTGKEGYTF
TGTGCCAGCAGTTTAACCGGGAAGGAGGGCTACACCTTC
>TRBJ1-2|TRBD1|TRBV27|.
CASSPATGGYGYTF
TGTGCCAGCAGTCCAGCGACAGGGGGATATGGCTACACCTTC
>TRBJ2-1|.|TRBV7-2|.
CASSLSTQQFF
TGTGCCAGCAGCTTATCGACGCAGCAGTTCTTC
>TRBJ2-1|TRBD2|TRBV28|once
CASASGSYEQFF
TGTGCCAGCGCTAGCGGGAGTTATGAGCAGTTCTTC
>TRBJ2-7|TRBD2|TRBV7-9|.
CASTDYGTSGRRTYEQYF
TGTGCCAGCACAGACTATGGGACTAGCGGGAGGAGAACCTACGAGCAGTACTTC
>TRBJ2-7|TRBD2|TRBV11-2|.
CASSLDTAGGPNEQYF
TGTGCCAGCAGCTTAGATACGGCGGGAGGGCCCAACGAGCAGTACTTC
>TRBJ1-1|.|TRBV29-1|once
CSTGVGGNTEAFF
TGCAGCACTGGGGTCGGGGGGAATACTGAAGCTTTCTTT
>TRBJ2-1|TRBD2|TRBV13|.
CASSTGTSGHNEQFF
TGTGCCAGCAGCACCGGGACTAGCGGTCACAATGAGCAGTTCTTC
>TRBJ1-3|.|TRBV4-1|.
CASSQGRFGNTIYF
TGCGCCAGCAGCCAGGGACGTTTTGGAAACACCATATATTTT
>TRBJ1-5|TRBD1|TRBV11-3|.
CASSYGQGPNQPQHF
TGTGCCAGCAGCTATGGACAGGGCCCCAATCAGCCCCAGCATTTT
>TRBJ2-1|TRBD2|TRBV28|once
CASSFRLAGEVYNEQFF
TGTGCCAGCAGTTTTAGGCTAGCGGGAGAGGTGTACAATGAACAGTTCTTC
>TRBJ1-4|.|TRBV9|.
CASSRRWSPTTNEKLFF
TGTGCCAGCAGTCGTAGGTGGAGCCCAACAACTAATGAAAAACTGTTTTTT